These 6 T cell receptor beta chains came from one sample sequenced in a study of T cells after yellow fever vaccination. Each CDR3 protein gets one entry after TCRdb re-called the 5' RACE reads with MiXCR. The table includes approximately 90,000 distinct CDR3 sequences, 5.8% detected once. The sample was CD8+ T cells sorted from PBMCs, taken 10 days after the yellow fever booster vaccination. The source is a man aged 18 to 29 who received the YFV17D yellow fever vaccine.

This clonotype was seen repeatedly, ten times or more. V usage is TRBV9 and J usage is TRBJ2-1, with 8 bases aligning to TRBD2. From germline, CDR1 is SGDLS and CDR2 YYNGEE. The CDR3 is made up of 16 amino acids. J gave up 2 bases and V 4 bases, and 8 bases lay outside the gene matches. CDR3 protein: CASSPSGGGAYNEQFF. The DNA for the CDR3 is TGTGCCAGCAGCCCCTCGGGGGGGGGAGCCTACAATGAGCAGTTCTTC.

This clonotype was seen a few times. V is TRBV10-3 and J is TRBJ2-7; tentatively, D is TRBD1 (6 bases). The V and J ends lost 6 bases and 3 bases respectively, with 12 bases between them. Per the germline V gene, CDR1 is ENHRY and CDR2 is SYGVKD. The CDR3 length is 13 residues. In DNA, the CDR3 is TGTGCCATCAGCCCAGGGGTCGACTACGAGCAGTACTTC. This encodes CAISPGVDYEQYF.

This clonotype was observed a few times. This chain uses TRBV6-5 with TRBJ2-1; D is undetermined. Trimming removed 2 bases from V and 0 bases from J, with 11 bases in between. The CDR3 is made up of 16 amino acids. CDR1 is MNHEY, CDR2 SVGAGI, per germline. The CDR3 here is CASSYDRLRSYNEQFF. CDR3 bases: TGTGCCAGCAGTTACGATAGGCTTCGCTCCTACAATGAGCAGTTCTTC.

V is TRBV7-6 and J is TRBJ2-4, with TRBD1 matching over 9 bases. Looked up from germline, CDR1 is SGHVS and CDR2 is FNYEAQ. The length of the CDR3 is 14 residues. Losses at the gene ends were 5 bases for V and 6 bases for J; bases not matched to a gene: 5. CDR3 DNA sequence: TGTGCCAGCAGCACGGGACAGGGAATAAACATTCAGTACTTC. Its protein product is CASSTGQGINIQYF. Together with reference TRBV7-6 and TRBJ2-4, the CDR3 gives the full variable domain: GAGVSQSPRYKVTKRGQDVALRCDPISGHVSLYWYRQALGQGPEFLTYFNYEAQQDKSGLPNDRFSAERPEGSISTLTIQRTEQRDSAMYRCASSTGQGINIQYFGAGTRLSVL.

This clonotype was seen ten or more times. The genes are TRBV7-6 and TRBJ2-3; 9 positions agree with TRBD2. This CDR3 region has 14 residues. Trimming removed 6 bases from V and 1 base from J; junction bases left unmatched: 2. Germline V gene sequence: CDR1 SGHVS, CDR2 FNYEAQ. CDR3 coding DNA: TGTGCCAGCAGTTCTAGCGGGGGCACAGATACGCAGTATTTT. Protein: CASSSSGGTDTQYF.

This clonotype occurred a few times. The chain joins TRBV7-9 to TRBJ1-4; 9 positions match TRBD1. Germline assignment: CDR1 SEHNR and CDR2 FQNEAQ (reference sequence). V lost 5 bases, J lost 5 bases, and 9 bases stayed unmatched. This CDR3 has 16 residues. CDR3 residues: CASSPGTGNSNEKLFF. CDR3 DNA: TGTGCCAGCAGCCCCGGGACAGGGAATTCGAATGAAAAACTGTTTTTT.